The 20 T cell receptor beta chains below come from one sample, sequenced in a study of cytomegalovirus exposure and HLA in healthy donors. The PCR made use of 60 Vbeta and 13 Jbeta primers. Only in-frame clones appear in the TCRdb table, and some are missing; sequencing was by immunoSEQ multiplex PCR. The repertoire consists of around 100,000 clones, with approximately 72% occurring once and the leading ten covering more than 3%. The material sequenced was PBMCs. The receptors derive from a woman aged 50 to 60 in good health and CMV-seronegative.

In its sample, this clone was seen a few times. The chain has TRBV29-1 and TRBJ2-3; TRBD2 is a possible D gene (5 bases). The V and J ends lost 4 bases and 2 bases respectively, with 16 bases between them. The CDR3 is made up of 15 amino acids. Germline-derived CDR1 and CDR2 are SQVTM and ANQGSEA. In DNA form, the CDR3 reads TGCAGCGTTGTGAGGGTAAGAGTCGCCACAGATACGCAGTATTTT. It codes for CSVVRVRVATDTQYF.

This clone occurred a few times. The chain uses TRBV7-9 and TRBJ2-3; 7 bases agree with TRBD2. Germline loops: CDR1 SEHNR, CDR2 FQNEAQ (reference sequence). The CDR3 extends over 16 amino acids. The trim removed 5 bases at V and 3 bases at J, leaving 11 bases unmatched. CDR3 bases: TGTGCCAGCAGCCTTTTCTGGGGGGGGAGGACAGATACGCAGTATTTT. It codes for CASSLFWGGRTDTQYF.

The chain couples TRBV7-9 to TRBJ2-1, with 9 positions matching TRBD2. With 5 bases clipped from V and 5 bases from J, the junction kept 10 bases outside the gene matches. This CDR3 is built from 16 residues. The germline gives CDR1 SEHNR, CDR2 FQNEAQ (reference sequence). The CDR3 DNA sequence: TGTGCCAGCAGCGCCCGATTTAGCGGGGGAAACAATGAGCAGTTCTTC. This codes for CASSARFSGGNNEQFF.

This clone was seen only once. CDR3 protein: CASSYSHFSGPDEQYF. CDR3 bases: TGTGCCAGCAGTTACTCGCATTTCTCAGGGCCGGACGAGCAGTACTTC. The chain has TRBV6-5 and TRBJ2-7; D may be TRBD1 (5 bases). The germline CDR1 and CDR2 sequences are MNHEY and SVGAGI. The CDR3 sequence is 16 residues long. Trimming stripped 0 bases from V and 5 bases from J, with 17 bases between.

The chain links TRBV27 to TRBJ2-1, with 9 bases identical to TRBD2. There are 16 residues in the CDR3. The germline CDR1 and CDR2 sequences are MNHEY and SMNVEV (reference sequence). J lost 0 bases, V lost 7 bases, and 7 bases had no gene match. CDR3 sequence: CASKRSSGSSYNEQFF. The CDR3 nucleotides read TGTGCCAGCAAGCGAAGTAGCGGGAGCTCCTACAATGAGCAGTTCTTC.

The chain couples TRBV14 to TRBJ2-3; D is possibly TRBD2 (6 bases). The ends were cut back, 4 bases at V and 0 bases at J, with 8 bases in the middle. Germline-derived CDR1 and CDR2 are SGHDN and FVKESK. The CDR3 sequence is 14 residues long. For the CDR3, the DNA is TGTGCCAGCAGCCCCGGGACTAGCACAGATACGCAGTATTTT. It codes for CASSPGTSTDTQYF.

The V and J genes are TRBV7-8 and TRBJ2-3, with D perhaps TRBD1 (5 bases). The CDR3 sequence is 14 residues long. Germline CDR1 and CDR2: SGHVS and FQNEAQ. Between the trimmed V and J ends, which lost 10 bases and 4 bases, there was a span of 18 bases. Written as DNA, the CDR3 is TGTGCCACACTAAAGGACACCTTAGCAGATACGCAGTATTTT. As protein: CATLKDTLADTQYF.

V and J are TRBV13 and TRBJ2-5, with TRBD2 matching over 9 bases. Germline V gives CDR1 PRHDT, CDR2 FYEKMQ (reference sequence). The V and J ends lost 0 bases and 1 base, in that order; junction bases with no gene match: 15. This CDR3 has 20 residues. The CDR3 sequence is CASSLGELTGAGGFQETQYF. The CDR3 DNA sequence: TGTGCCAGCAGCTTAGGCGAATTGACGGGAGCGGGGGGTTTCCAAGAGACCCAGTACTTC.

The chain combines TRBV6-5 with TRBJ1-3, with unresolved D. This CDR3 spans 14 amino acids. CDR1 is MNHEY, CDR2 SVGAGI, per germline. The germline V and J ends were trimmed by 7 bases and 0 bases, with 10 bases remaining between them. The DNA for the CDR3 is TGTGCCAGCAAGGCCGGGGTCTCTGGAAACACCATATATTTT. Amino acids: CASKAGVSGNTIYF.

This clone was detected a few times. V is TRBV5-1 and J is TRBJ1-2; 8 bases map to TRBD1. Trimming at V came to 0 bases and at J to 1 base, leaving 5 bases not matched to a gene. Germline-derived CDR1 and CDR2 are SGHRS and YFSETQ. The CDR3 consists of 16 residues. The CDR3 sequence is CASSLAGGQGNYGYTF. CDR3 nucleotides: TGCGCCAGCAGCTTGGCCGGTGGACAGGGTAACTATGGCTACACCTTC.

The gene calls are TRBV6-1 and TRBJ2-3; 8 bases align to TRBD1. Germline V gives CDR1 MNHNS, CDR2 SASEGT. This CDR3 is 16 amino acids long. With 2 bases clipped from V and 4 bases from J, the junction kept 8 bases outside the gene matches. CDR3 coding DNA: TGTGCCAGCAGTGAATATCGGGGACAGGCCGCAGATACGCAGTATTTT. Translation gives CASSEYRGQAADTQYF.

The chain employs TRBV18 and TRBJ2-5, with D uncertain. Germline lookup yields CDR1 KGHSH and CDR2 LQKENI. This CDR3 region has 14 residues. Trimming took off 3 bases at V and 1 base at J, with 9 bases between the two ends. CDR3 protein: CASSPNLSQETQYF. The DNA of the CDR3 is TGTGCCAGCTCACCGAATCTAAGCCAAGAGACCCAGTACTTC.

The chain links TRBV5-1 to TRBJ2-7; D remains unclear. Germline CDR1 reads SGHRS; CDR2 reads YFSETQ. Trimming shortened V by 4 bases and J by 2 bases, and 10 bases separated the two germline ends. The CDR3 sequence is 13 residues long. CDR3 amino acids: CASSQSPTYEQYF. CDR3 DNA sequence: TGCGCCAGCAGCCAGTCGCCCACCTACGAGCAGTACTTC.

This clone was picked up one time. J is TRBJ2-7 and V is TRBV2; 8 bases fit TRBD1. Germline V gene data show CDR1 as SNHLY and CDR2 as FYNNEI. Germline trimming cut 7 bases from V and 2 bases from J; bases unmatched to any gene: 10. The CDR3 extends over 15 amino acids. The CDR3 DNA is TGTGCCAGCACCGGTTCCGGACAGGGAACCTACGAGCAGTACTTC. It encodes CASTGSGQGTYEQYF.

Points on this clone: One junction end disagrees with the germline gene, perhaps due to a read error. The genes are TRBV7-7 and TRBJ2-1; 8 positions agree with TRBD1. There are 16 residues in the CDR3. Germline V gene data show CDR1 as SSHAT and CDR2 as FNYEAQ (reference sequence). The CDR3: CASSATTGGSYNEQFF. CDR3 nucleotides: TGTGCTAGCAGCGCAACTACAGGGGGCTCCTACAATGAGCAGTTCTTC.

The chain couples TRBV5-4 to TRBJ2-3; D is perhaps TRBD2 (7 bases). Trimming cost V 5 bases and J 5 bases, with 18 bases left between them. Germline V CDR1 and CDR2: SGHNT, YYREEE (reference sequence). The CDR3 length is 15 residues. CDR3 loop: CASRPGGGRGDTQYF. For the CDR3, the DNA is TGTGCCAGCAGGCCTGGGGGGGGCAGAGGAGATACGCAGTATTTT.

The chain employs TRBV19 and TRBJ2-2, with unresolved D. CDR1 LNHDA and CDR2 SQIVND come from the germline V gene (reference sequence). The CDR3 runs 13 residues. The V end was cut by 5 bases, the J end by 5 bases, with 9 bases between. CDR3: CASSEERTGELFF. Written as DNA, the CDR3 is TGTGCCAGTAGTGAAGAGAGGACCGGGGAGCTGTTTTTT.

Note on this clone: Lacking the conserved final phenylalanine or tryptophan, this CDR3 likely reflects a read error. The V call is TRBV5-4, the J call TRBJ1-4, with 7 bases aligning to TRBD1. The CDR3 extends over 15 amino acids. Trimming cost V 4 bases and J 6 bases; bases outside gene matches: 9. From germline, CDR1 is SGHNT and CDR2 YYREEE (reference sequence). The CDR3 region has the DNA TGTGCCAGCAGCAAGTATACAGGGGTGGATGAAAAACTGTTTGTT. Translated, it gives CASSKYTGVDEKLFV.

J is TRBJ2-7 and V is TRBV4-1; D not certain. V lost 0 bases and J 5 bases, leaving 8 bases between the germline ends. The CDR3 sequence is 13 residues long. Germline V lookup: CDR1 MGHRA, CDR2 YSYEKL. The CDR3 nucleotides are TGCGCCAGCAGCCAAGAATCTCCCCACGAGCAGTACTTC. Amino acids: CASSQESPHEQYF.

This clone was counted a few times. The chain links TRBV7-9 to TRBJ2-1, with 12 bases identical to TRBD2. V trimming: 0 bases; J trimming: 4 bases; junction bases outside the gene matches: 7. Germline CDR1 is SEHNR and CDR2 is FQNEAQ (reference sequence). This CDR3 region has 18 residues. DNA of the CDR3: TGTGCCAGCAGCTTAGCCCGACTAGCGGGAGCTATATACAATGAGCAGTTCTTC. Amino acid sequence: CASSLARLAGAIYNEQFF. The whole variable domain, filled in from reference TRBV7-9 and TRBJ2-1, reads DTGVSQNPRHKITKRGQNVTFRCDPISEHNRLYWYRQTLGQGPEFLTYFQNEAQLEKSRLLSDRFSAERPKGSFSTLEIQRTEQGDSAMYLCASSLARLAGAIYNEQFFGPGTRLTVL.